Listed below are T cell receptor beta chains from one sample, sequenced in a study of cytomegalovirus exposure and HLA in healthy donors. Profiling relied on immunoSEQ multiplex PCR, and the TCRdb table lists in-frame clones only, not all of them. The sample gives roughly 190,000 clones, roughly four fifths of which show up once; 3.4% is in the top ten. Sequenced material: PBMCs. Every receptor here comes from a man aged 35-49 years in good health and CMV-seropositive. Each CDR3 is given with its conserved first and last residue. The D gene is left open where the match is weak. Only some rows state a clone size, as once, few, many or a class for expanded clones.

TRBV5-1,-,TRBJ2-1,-,CASSLAWASDEQFF,TGCGCCAGCAGCTTGGCCTGGGCCTCCGATGAGCAGTTCTTC
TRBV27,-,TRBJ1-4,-,CASSFAGATNEKLFF,TGTGCCAGCAGCTTCGCAGGGGCAACTAATGAAAAACTGTTTTTT
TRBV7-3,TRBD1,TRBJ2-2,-,CASSPLGDRGAGELFF,TGTGCCAGCAGCCCTTTAGGGGACAGGGGGGCCGGGGAGCTGTTTTTT
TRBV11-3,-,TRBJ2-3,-,CASSLGPEGGTDTQYF,TGTGCCAGCAGCTTAGGCCCCGAGGGGGGCACAGATACGCAGTATTTT
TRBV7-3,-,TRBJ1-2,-,CASPGAARVAYGYTF,TGTGCCAGCCCTGGGGCAGCGAGAGTCGCATATGGCTACACCTTC
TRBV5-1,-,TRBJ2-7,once,CASSLGPSFGEQYF,TGCGCCAGCAGCTTGGGCCCTAGCTTTGGCGAGCAGTACTTC
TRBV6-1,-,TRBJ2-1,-,CASSETGLNEQFF,TGTGCCAGCAGTGAAACCGGGTTGAATGAGCAGTTCTTC
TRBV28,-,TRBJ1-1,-,CASSYRVNTEAFF,TGTGCCAGCAGTTACAGGGTAAACACTGAAGCTTTCTTT
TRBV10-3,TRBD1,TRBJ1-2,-,CAISESAGQGRIYGYTF,TGTGCCATCAGTGAGTCGGCGGGACAGGGTAGGATCTATGGCTACACCTTC
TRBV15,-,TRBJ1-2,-,CATSPGRENYGYTF,TGTGCCACCTCCCCCGGGAGGGAGAACTATGGCTACACCTTC
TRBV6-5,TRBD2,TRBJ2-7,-,CASSYEASGGYEQYF,TGTGCCAGCAGTTACGAGGCTAGCGGGGGGTACGAGCAGTACTTC
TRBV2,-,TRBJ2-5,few,CASSIGERETQYF,TGTGCCAGCAGTATCGGGGAAAGGGAGACCCAGTACTTC
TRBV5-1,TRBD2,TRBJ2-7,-,CASSWGLAGSYEQYF,TGCGCCAGCAGCTGGGGACTAGCGGGGTCCTACGAGCAGTACTTC
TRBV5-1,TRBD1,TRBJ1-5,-,CASRDRAPVNQPQHF,TGCGCCAGCAGGGACAGGGCGCCGGTCAATCAGCCCCAGCATTTT
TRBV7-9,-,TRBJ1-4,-,CASSLKGTPYEKLFF,TGTGCCAGCAGCTTAAAGGGGACACCTTATGAAAAACTGTTTTTT
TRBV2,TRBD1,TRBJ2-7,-,CASSEGPGTGGYEQYF,TGTGCCAGCAGTGAAGGCCCCGGGACAGGGGGTTACGAGCAGTACTTC
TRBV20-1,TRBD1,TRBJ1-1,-,CSAPGGTEAFF,TGCAGTGCTCCAGGGGGTACTGAAGCTTTCTTT
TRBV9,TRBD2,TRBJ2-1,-,CASSVSGGSYNEQFF,TGTGCCAGCAGCGTCAGCGGGGGCTCCTACAATGAGCAGTTCTTC
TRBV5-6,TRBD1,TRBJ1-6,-,CASSSGQLNYNSPLHF,TGTGCCAGCAGCTCGGGACAGCTAAACTATAATTCACCCCTCCACTTT
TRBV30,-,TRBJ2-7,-,CAWSVQAGNYEQYF,TGTGCCTGGAGTGTTCAGGCGGGAAACTACGAGCAGTACTTC
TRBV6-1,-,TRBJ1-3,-,CASSERGPGSSGNTIYF,TGTGCCAGCAGTGAACGCGGGCCGGGAAGCTCTGGAAACACCATATATTTT
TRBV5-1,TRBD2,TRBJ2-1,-,CASSSIFLAGGGNEQFF,TGCGCCAGCAGCTCCATATTTCTAGCGGGAGGCGGCAATGAGCAGTTCTTC
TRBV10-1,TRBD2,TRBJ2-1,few,CASSESGRVGNEQFF,TGCGCCAGCAGTGAGTCGGGGAGGGTGGGCAATGAGCAGTTCTTC
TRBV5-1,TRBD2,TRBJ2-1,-,CASSFSGRALVF,TGCGCCAGCAGCTTTAGCGGGAGGGCCCTTGTCTTC
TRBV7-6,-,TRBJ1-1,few,CASSQEVGGMRAFF,TGTGCCAGCAGCCAAGAGGTGGGGGGTATGAGAGCTTTCTTT
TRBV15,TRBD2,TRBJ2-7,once,CATSILPGGSYEQYF,TGTGCCACCAGCATTTTGCCGGGGGGCTCCTACGAGCAGTACTTC
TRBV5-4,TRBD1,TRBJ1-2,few,CASSWDRSSAKWYGYTF,TGTGCCAGCAGCTGGGACAGATCCTCGGCAAAATGGTATGGCTACACCTTC
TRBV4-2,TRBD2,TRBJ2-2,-,CASSPRGAGELFF,TGTGCCAGCAGCCCTCGGGGGGCCGGGGAGCTGTTTTTT
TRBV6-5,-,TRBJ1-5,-,CASRTGFNQPQHF,TGTGCCAGCAGAACCGGGTTCAATCAGCCCCAGCATTTT
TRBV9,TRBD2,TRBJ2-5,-,CASSSPRASGRETQYF,TGTGCCAGCAGCTCCCCGCGGGCTAGCGGGAGAGAGACCCAGTACTTC
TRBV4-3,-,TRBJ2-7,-,CASSQWTGYEQYF,TGCGCCAGCAGCCAATGGACTGGCTACGAGCAGTACTTC
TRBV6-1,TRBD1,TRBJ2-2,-,CASSEEGVGWAGGDTGELFF,TGTGCCAGCAGTGAAGAGGGGGTGGGGTGGGCAGGGGGAGACACCGGGGAGCTGTTTTTT
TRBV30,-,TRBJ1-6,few,CAWTYRAVYSPLHF,TGTGCCTGGACCTACAGGGCCGTTTATTCACCCCTCCACTTT
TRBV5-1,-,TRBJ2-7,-,CASSLEGFVVSYEQYF,TGCGCCAGCAGCTTGGAGGGGTTCGTCGTTTCCTACGAGCAGTACTTC
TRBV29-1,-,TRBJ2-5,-,CSQGGGAETQYF,TGCAGCCAAGGCGGAGGGGCCGAGACCCAGTACTTC
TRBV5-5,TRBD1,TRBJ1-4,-,CASSFRGQGDEKLFF,TGTGCCAGCAGCTTTCGCGGACAGGGGGATGAAAAACTGTTTTTT
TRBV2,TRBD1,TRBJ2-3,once,CASSGTGADTQYF,TGTGCCAGCAGTGGGACAGGGGCTGATACGCAGTATTTT
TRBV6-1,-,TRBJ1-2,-,CASSERNYGYTF,TGTGCCAGCAGTGAGAGAAACTATGGCTACACCTTC
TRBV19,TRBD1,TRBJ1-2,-,CASTLTGGVGGYTF,TGTGCCAGTACCCTAACAGGGGGCGTAGGTGGCTACACCTTC
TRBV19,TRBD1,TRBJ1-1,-,CASRSLVGTGVGTEAFF,TGTGCCAGTAGATCGCTGGTGGGCACAGGGGTAGGCACTGAAGCTTTCTTT
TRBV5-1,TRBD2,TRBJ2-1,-,CASSLELAEGLNEQFF,TGCGCCAGCAGCTTGGAACTAGCGGAGGGGTTAAATGAGCAGTTCTTC
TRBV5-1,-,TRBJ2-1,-,CASSLALGSEQFF,TGCGCCAGCAGCTTGGCGCTGGGCAGTGAGCAGTTCTTC
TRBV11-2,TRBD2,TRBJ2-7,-,CASSPLGAGGDEQYF,TGTGCCAGCAGCCCACTGGGAGCGGGGGGCGACGAGCAGTACTTC
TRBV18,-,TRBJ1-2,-,CASSPPNGGVGGYTF,TGTGCCAGCTCACCCCCAAATGGGGGGGTAGGCGGCTACACCTTC
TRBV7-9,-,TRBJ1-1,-,CSSSHPIGGGNTEAFF,TGTTCCAGCAGCCACCCAATTGGGGGAGGGAACACTGAAGCTTTCTTT
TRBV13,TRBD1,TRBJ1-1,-,CASSEETGFMNTEAFF,TGTGCCAGCAGTGAAGAGACAGGGTTCATGAACACTGAAGCTTTCTTT
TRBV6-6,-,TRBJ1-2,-,CASTDAGGRTYGYTF,TGTGCCAGCACCGACGCCGGAGGCAGGACCTATGGCTACACCTTC
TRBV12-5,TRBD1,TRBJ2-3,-,CASGLVLGQGGVTQYF,TGTGCTAGTGGTTTGGTACTCGGACAGGGGGGGGTTACGCAGTATTTT
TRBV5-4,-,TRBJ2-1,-,CASSRSILANEQFF,TGTGCCAGCAGCCGTTCAATCCTAGCCAATGAGCAGTTCTTC